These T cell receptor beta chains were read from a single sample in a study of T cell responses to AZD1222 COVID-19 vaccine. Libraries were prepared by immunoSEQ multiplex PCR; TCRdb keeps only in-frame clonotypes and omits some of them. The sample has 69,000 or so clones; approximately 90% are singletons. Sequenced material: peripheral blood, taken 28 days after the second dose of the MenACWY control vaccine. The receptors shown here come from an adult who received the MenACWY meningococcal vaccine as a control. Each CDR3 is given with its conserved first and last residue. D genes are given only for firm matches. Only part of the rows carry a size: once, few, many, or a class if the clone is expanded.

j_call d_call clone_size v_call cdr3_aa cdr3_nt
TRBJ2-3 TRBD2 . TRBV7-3 CASSSGLAGSPSTDTQYF TGTGCCAGCAGCTCCGGACTAGCGGGGTCCCCCAGCACAGATACGCAGTATTTT
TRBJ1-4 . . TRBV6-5 CASSRDGLNEKLFF TGTGCCAGCAGCCGGGACGGATTAAATGAAAAACTGTTTTTT
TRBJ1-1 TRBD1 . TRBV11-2 CASSLDGTGAQNTEAFF TGTGCCAGCAGCTTAGATGGGACAGGGGCGCAGAACACTGAAGCTTTCTTT
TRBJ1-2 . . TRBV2 CASSQGRAASYGYTF TGTGCCAGCAGTCAGGGGAGGGCGGCTTCCTATGGCTACACCTTC
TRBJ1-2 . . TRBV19 CASSKAGVNYGYTF TGTGCCAGTAGTAAGGCAGGGGTTAACTATGGCTACACCTTC
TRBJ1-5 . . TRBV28 CASSTPRGGVNQPQHF TGTGCCAGCAGTACCCCAAGGGGGGGCGTCAATCAGCCCCAGCATTTT
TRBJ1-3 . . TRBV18 CASSPPFPGGGNTIYF TGTGCCAGCTCACCACCGTTTCCGGGGGGTGGAAACACCATATATTTT
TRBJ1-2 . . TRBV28 CASSFGQRNGYTF TGTGCCAGCAGTTTCGGACAGCGAAATGGCTACACCTTC
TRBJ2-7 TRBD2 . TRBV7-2 CASSLLAGGGEQYF TGTGCCAGCAGCTTGCTAGCGGGAGGGGGCGAGCAGTACTTC
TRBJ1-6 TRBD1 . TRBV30 CAWGPTGSNSPLHF TGTGCCTGGGGACCGACAGGGAGTAATTCACCCCTCCACTTT
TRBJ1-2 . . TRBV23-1 CASSHSGPYGYTF TGCGCCAGCAGTCATTCAGGACCCTATGGCTACACCTTC
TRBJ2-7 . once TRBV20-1 CSATDPRGAYEQYF TGCAGTGCTACTGACCCCAGGGGAGCCTACGAGCAGTACTTC
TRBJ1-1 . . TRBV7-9 CASSLQNTEAFF TGTGCCAGCAGCTTACAGAACACTGAAGCTTTCTTT
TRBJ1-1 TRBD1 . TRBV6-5 CASSWAGTGNTEAFF TGTGCCAGCAGTTGGGCCGGGACAGGGAACACTGAAGCTTTCTTT
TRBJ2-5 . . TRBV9 CASSWLGPETQYF TGTGCCAGCAGCTGGCTGGGGCCAGAGACCCAGTACTTC
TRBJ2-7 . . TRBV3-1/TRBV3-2 CASSQEGVAYEQYF TGTGCCAGCAGCCAAGAAGGGGTAGCCTACGAGCAGTACTTC
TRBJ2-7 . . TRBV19 CASSPPGGSYEQYF TGTGCCAGTAGTCCCCCCGGCGGCTCCTACGAGCAGTACTTC
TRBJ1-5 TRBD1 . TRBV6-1 CASSGDRGWGNQPQHF TGTGCCAGCAGTGGGGACAGGGGTTGGGGCAATCAGCCCCAGCATTTT
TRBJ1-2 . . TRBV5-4 CASRQDGSPGYTF TGTGCCAGCAGACAGGACGGGTCTCCTGGCTACACCTTC
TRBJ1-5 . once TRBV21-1 CASSKVSRDSTYSNQPQHF TGTGCCAGCAGCAAAGTTAGTCGGGACAGTACTTATAGCAATCAGCCCCAGCATTTT
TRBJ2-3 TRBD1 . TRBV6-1 CASSEGDRSTDTQYF TGTGCCAGCAGTGAAGGGGACAGATCCACAGATACGCAGTATTTT
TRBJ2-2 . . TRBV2 CASSEEGYNTGELFF TGTGCCAGCAGTGAAGAAGGCTACAACACCGGGGAGCTGTTTTTT
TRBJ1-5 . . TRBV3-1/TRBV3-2 CASSQAGEDQPQHF TGTGCCAGCAGCCAAGCAGGGGAGGATCAGCCCCAGCATTTT
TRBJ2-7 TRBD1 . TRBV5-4 CASSPLTGASYEQYF TGTGCCAGCAGCCCCCTGACAGGGGCCTCCTACGAGCAGTACTTC
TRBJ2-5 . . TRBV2 CASRRIETQYF TGTGCCAGCAGACGGATAGAGACCCAGTACTTC
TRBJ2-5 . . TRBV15 CATSRGPFASSETQYF TGTGCCACCAGCAGAGGTCCGTTCGCTTCCTCGGAGACCCAGTACTTC